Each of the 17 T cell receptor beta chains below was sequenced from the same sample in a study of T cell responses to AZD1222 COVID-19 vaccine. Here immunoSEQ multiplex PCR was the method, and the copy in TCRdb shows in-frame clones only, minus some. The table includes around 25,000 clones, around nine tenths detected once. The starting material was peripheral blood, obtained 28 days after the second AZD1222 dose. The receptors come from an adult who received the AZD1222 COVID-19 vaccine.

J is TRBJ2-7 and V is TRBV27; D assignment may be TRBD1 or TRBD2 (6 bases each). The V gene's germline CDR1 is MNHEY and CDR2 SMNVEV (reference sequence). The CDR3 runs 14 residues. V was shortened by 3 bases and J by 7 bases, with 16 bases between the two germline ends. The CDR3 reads CASSLAEQGGEQYF. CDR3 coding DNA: TGTGCCAGCAGTTTGGCCGAACAGGGAGGAGAGCAGTACTTC.

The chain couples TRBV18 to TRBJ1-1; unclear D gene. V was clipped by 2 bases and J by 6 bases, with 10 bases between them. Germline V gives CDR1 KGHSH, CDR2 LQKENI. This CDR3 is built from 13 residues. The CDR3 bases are TGTGCCAGCTCACCAATCGAGTCCCCTGAAGCTTTCTTT. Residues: CASSPIESPEAFF.

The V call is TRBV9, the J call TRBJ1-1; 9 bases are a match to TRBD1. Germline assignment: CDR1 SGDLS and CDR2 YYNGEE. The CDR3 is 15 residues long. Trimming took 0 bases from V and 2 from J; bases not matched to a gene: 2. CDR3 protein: CASSVEGQGNTEAFF. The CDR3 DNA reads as TGTGCCAGCAGCGTAGAGGGACAGGGAAACACTGAAGCTTTCTTT. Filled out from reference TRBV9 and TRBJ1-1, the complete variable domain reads DSGVTQTPKHLITATGQRVTLRCSPRSGDLSVYWYQQSLDQGLQFLIQYYNGEERAKGNILERFSAQQFPDLHSELNLSSLELGDSALYFCASSVEGQGNTEAFFGQGTRLTVV.

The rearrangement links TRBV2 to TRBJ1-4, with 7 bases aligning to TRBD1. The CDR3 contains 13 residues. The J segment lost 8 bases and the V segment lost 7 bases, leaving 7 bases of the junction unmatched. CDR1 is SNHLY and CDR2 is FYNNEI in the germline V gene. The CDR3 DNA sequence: TGTGCCAGCAAACTGACAGGGATCGAAAAACTGTTTTTT. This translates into CASKLTGIEKLFF.

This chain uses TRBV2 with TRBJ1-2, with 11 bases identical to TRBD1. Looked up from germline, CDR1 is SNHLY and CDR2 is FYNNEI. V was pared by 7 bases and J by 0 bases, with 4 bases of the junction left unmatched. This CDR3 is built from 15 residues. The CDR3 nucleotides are TGTGCCAGCAAGGACAGGGGGCCCCCTAACTATGGCTACACCTTC. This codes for CASKDRGPPNYGYTF.

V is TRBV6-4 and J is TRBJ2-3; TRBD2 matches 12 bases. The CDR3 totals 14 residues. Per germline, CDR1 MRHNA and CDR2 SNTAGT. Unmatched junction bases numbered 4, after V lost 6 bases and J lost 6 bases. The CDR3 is CASSGTSGSDTQYF. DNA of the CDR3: TGTGCCAGCAGCGGGACTAGCGGGTCGGATACGCAGTATTTT.

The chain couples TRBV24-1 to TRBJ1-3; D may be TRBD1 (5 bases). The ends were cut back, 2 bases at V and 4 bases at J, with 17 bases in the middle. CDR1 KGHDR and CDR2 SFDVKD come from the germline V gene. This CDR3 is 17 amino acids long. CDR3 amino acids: CATSDSLWGELGNTIYF. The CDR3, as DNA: TGTGCCACCAGTGATTCCCTCTGGGGGGAACTAGGAAACACCATATATTTT.

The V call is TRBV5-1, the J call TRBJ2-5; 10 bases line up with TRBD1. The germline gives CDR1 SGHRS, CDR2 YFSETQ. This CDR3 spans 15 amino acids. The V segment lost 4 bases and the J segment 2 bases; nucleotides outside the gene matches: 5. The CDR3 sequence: CASSVRDRGQETQYF. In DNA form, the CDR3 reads TGCGCCAGCAGCGTACGGGACAGGGGACAAGAGACCCAGTACTTC.

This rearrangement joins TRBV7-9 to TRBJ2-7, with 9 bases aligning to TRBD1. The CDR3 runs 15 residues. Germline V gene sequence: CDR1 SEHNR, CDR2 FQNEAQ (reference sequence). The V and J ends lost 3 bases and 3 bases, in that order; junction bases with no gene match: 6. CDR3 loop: CASSFFRDRVYEQYF. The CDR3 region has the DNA TGTGCCAGCAGCTTCTTCCGGGACAGGGTCTACGAGCAGTACTTC.

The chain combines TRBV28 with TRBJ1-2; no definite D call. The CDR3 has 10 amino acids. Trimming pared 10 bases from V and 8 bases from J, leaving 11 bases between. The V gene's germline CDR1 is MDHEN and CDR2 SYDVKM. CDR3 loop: CAMESRGYTF. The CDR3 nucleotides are TGTGCCATGGAGTCTCGGGGCTACACCTTC.

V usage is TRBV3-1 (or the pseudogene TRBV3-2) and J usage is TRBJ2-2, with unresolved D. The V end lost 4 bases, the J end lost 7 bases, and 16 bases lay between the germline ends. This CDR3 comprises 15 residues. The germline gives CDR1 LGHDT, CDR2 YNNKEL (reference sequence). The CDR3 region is CASSLRAAPVGELFF. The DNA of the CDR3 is TGTGCCAGCAGCCTCCGGGCCGCTCCGGTCGGGGAGCTGTTTTTT.

The DNA for the CDR3 is TGTGCCACGGAGAGGGGACGGGGCACAGATACGCAGTATTTT. Translated: CATERGRGTDTQYF. J is TRBJ2-3 and V is TRBV7-6; D is possibly TRBD1 or TRBD2 (5 bases each). Trimming shortened V by 10 bases and J by 1 base, and 15 bases separated the two germline ends. Per germline, CDR1 SGHVS and CDR2 FNYEAQ. This CDR3 comprises 14 residues.

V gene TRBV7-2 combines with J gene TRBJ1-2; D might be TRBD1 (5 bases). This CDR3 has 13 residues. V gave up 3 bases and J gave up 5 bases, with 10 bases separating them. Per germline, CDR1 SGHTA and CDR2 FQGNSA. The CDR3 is CASSFGTDYGYTF. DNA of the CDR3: TGTGCCAGCAGCTTTGGGACGGATTATGGCTACACCTTC.

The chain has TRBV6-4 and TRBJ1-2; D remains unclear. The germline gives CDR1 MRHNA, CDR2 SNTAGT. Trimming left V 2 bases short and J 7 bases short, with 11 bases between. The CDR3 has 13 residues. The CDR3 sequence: CASSDNGYGGYTF. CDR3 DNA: TGTGCCAGCAGTGACAATGGGTATGGTGGCTACACCTTC.

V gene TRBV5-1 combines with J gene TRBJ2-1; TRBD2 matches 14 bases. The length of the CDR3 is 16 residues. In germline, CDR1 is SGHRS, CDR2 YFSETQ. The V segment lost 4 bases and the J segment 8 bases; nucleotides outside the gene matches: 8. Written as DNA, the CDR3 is TGCGCCAGCAGCAGCGGACTAGCGGGAGGTGTTCATGAGCAGTTCTTC. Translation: CASSSGLAGGVHEQFF.

The CDR3 nucleotides read TGTGCCAGCAGCGCCGTCGGGTGGACTAACTATGGCTACACCTTC. Its translation is CASSAVGWTNYGYTF. The V and J genes are TRBV6-5 and TRBJ1-2, with D hard to call. V was trimmed by 6 bases and J by 0 bases, leaving 14 bases between them. Germline V gene data show CDR1 as MNHEY and CDR2 as SVGAGI. The length of the CDR3 is 15 residues.

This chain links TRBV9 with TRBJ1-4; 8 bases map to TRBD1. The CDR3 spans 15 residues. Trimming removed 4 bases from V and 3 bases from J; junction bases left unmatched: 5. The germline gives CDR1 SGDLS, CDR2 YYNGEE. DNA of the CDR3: TGTGCCAGCAGCCTGACAGGGGTGTCTAATGAAAAACTGTTTTTT. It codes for CASSLTGVSNEKLFF.